This T cell receptor beta chain is drawn from a study of T cell repertoires in cytomegalovirus infection. Overall study: The study used recently identified HLA-C-restricted and well-studied HLA-B-restricted CMV epitopes. Public TCR beta signatures were indicative of both CMV infection and a matching HLA type. Findings and limits, study-wide: Ex vivo responses were dominated by HLA-C-restricted CMV-specific TCR beta clonotypes. Public TCR beta family frequency separated CMV-and-HLA carriers, including in an independent cohort.

V lost 1 base, J lost 5 bases, and 15 bases lay in between. Germline assignment: CDR1 SGHTA and CDR2 FQGNSA. The CDR3 loop spans 16 amino acids. MiXCR, run by TCRdb on the reads, gives a single entry per CDR3 protein. This sample carries some 900,000 distinct CDR3 sequences, over 25% of them seen once, and the ten largest clones take roughly an eighth. This clonotype was seen at least ten times. Its target is not known. Source: cultured CD8+ T cells from PBMCs, taken from culture after CMV antigen stimulation. The sequence derives from a human donor in good health (CMV status not recorded). Some clones in this sample may be carry-over from other donors' samples. The chain has TRBV7-2 and TRBJ2-1; D uncertain. As DNA, the CDR3 is TGTGCCAGCAGCTTAGGCCCCTATACTCCGCACAATGAGCAGTTCTTC. This sequence encodes CASSLGPYTPHNEQFF.